This TCR beta chain comes out of a study of shared clonotypes between healthy human individuals. Details on this clone: The antigen remains unidentified.

Overall study results and limits: Naive subsets tended to show greater estimated richness than memory subsets. Relative to their counterparts shared across all four donors, non-shared clonotypes exhibited diminished generation probabilities. The authors sampled blood alone, and tissue repertoires likely differ.

This CDR3 spans 16 amino acids. Germline CDR1 is MGHRA and CDR2 is YSYEKL. Trimming took 3 bases from V and 3 from J; bases not matched to a gene: 6. Evenly divided among several immunoSEQ plates was the genomic DNA of each subset. TCRdb's copy holds only in-frame clones and misses some; the assay was immunoSEQ multiplex PCR. Of about 690,000 clones in the sample, roughly 88% were seen once. V gene TRBV4-1 combines with J gene TRBJ2-3, with TRBD1 matching over 10 bases. Material for sequencing was memory CD8+ T cells from PBMCs. Subset denoted: CD45RO+ cells pooled with CCR7-negative TemRA cells. The source is a man between 18 and 29 years old in good health. Some clones in this sample may be carry-over from other donors' samples. DNA for the CDR3: TGCGCCAGCAGCCATCGGACAGGGGGTTGGACAGATACGCAGTATTTT. It translates to CASSHRTGGWTDTQYF.